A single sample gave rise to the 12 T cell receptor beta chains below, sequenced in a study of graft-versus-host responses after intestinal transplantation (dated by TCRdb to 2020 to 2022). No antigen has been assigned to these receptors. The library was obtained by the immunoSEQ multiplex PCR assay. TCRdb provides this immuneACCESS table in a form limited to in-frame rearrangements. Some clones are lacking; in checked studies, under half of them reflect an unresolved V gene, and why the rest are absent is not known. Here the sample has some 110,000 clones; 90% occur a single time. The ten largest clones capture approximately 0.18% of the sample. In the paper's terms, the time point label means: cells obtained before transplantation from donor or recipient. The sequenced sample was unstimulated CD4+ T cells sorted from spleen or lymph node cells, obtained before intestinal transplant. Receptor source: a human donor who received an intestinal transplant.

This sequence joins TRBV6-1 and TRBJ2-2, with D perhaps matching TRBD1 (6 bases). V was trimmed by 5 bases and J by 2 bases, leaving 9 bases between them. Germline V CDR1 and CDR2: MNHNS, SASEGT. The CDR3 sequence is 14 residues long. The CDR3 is CASSPQGNTGELFF. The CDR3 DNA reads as TGTGCCAGCAGTCCACAGGGTAACACCGGGGAGCTGTTTTTT.

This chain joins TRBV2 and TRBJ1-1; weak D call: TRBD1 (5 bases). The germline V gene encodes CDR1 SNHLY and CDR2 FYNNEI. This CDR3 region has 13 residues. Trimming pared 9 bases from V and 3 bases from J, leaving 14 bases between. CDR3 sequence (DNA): TGTGCCAGAGCAACAGGTAGGGACACTGAAGCTTTCTTT. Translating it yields CARATGRDTEAFF.

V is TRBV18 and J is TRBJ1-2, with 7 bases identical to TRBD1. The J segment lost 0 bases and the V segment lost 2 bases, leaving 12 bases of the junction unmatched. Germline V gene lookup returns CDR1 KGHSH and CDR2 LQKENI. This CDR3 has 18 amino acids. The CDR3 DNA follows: TGTGCCAGCTCACCAGTGTCTGGTGATACAGGGGCTAACTATGGCTACACCTTC. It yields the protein CASSPVSGDTGANYGYTF.

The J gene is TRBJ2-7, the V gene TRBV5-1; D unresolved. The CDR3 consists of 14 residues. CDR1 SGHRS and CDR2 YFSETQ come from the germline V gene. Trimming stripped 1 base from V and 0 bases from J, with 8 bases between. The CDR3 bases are TGCGCCAGCAGCTTGACCAGAGGCTCCTACGAGCAGTACTTC. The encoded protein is CASSLTRGSYEQYF.

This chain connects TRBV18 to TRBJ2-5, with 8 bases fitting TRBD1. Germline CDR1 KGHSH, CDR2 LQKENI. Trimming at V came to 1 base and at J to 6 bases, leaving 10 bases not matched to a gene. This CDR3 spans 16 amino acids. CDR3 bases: TGTGCCAGCTCACCACTTGCGGGACAGGTCGCGAAGACCCAGTACTTC. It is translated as CASSPLAGQVAKTQYF.

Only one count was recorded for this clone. In DNA, the CDR3 is TGTGCCAGCAGCTTGGGAGCGGGCTACGAGCAGTACTTC. Protein sequence: CASSLGAGYEQYF. The chain links TRBV5-4 to TRBJ2-7; TRBD2 might be the D (6 bases). V was shortened by 0 bases and J by 3 bases, with 7 bases between the two germline ends. Germline lookup yields CDR1 SGHNT and CDR2 YYREEE (reference sequence). This CDR3 spans 13 amino acids.

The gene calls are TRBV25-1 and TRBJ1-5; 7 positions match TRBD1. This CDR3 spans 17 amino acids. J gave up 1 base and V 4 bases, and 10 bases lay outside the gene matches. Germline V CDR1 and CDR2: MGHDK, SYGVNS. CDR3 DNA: TGTGCCAGCAGTGGCGAAACCGGGACAGAGAGCAATCAGCCCCAGCATTTT. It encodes CASSGETGTESNQPQHF.

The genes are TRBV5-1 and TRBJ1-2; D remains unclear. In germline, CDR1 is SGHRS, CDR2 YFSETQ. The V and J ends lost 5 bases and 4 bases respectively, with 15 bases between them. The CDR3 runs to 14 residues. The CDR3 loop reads CASSSSGKIYGYTF. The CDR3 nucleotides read TGCGCCAGCAGTTCGTCGGGGAAAATCTATGGCTACACCTTC.

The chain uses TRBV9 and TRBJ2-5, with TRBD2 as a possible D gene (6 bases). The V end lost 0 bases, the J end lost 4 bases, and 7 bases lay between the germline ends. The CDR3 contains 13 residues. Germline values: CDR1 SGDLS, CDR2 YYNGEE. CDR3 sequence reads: CASSVAGVETQYF. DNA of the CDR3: TGTGCCAGCAGCGTAGCGGGGGTAGAGACCCAGTACTTC.

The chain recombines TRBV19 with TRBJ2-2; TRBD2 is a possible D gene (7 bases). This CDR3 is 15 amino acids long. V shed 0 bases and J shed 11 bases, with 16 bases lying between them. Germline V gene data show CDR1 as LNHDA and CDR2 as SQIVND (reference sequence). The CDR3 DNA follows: TGTGCCAGTAGTATAGAGGGAGGGACAACAAAAGAGCTGTTTTTT. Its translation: CASSIEGGTTKELFF. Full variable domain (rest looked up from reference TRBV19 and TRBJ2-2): DGGITQSPKYLFRKEGQNVTLSCEQNLNHDAMYWYRQDPGQGLRLIYYSQIVNDFQKGDIAEGYSVSREKKESFPLTVTSAQKNPTAFYLCASSIEGGTTKELFFGEGSRLTVL.

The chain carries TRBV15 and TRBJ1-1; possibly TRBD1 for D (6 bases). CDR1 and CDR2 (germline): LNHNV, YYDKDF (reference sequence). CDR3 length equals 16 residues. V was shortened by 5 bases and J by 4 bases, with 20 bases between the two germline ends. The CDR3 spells CATSATIQGIGTEAFF. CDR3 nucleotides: TGTGCCACCAGCGCAACAATCCAGGGGATTGGCACTGAAGCTTTCTTT.

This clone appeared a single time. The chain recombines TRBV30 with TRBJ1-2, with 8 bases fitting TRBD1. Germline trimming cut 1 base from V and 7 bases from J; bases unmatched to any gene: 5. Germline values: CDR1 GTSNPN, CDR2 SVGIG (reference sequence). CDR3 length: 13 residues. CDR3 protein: CAWSGQGSSGYTF. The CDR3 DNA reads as TGTGCCTGGAGTGGACAGGGGAGCTCTGGCTACACCTTC.